This record concerns one T cell receptor (beta chain) sequence. This clone came up once. The antigen it recognizes is unknown. No per-base quality is available; no much larger clone lies one base away. The immunoSEQ Assay, a bias-controlled multiplex PCR, was used to amplify TCRbeta CDR3 regions from genomic DNA. In the original analysis: The number of nucleated cells in each sample was estimated by amplification of reference gene primers within the assay. To quantify the absolute abundance of each unique TCRbeta CDR3 rearrangement, sequence reads were collapsed and filtered. For each sample, productive Simpson clonality was calculated by taking the square root of Simpson's diversity index across productive rearrangements. Sourced from immuneACCESS, this table was stored by TCRdb with only in-frame sequences that have V and J called. A share of the clones is absent; for the studies checked, an unresolved V gene accounts for under half, and the remainder has no known explanation. D and trimming were read from the DNA, whereas the V and J calls and clone size are those reported in that table. This sample holds over 120,000 clones; 80% to 90% were observed only once. The ten most abundant clones make up nearly 0.95% of the sample.

From a lookup of the germline V gene, CDR1 and CDR2 are MDHEN and SYDVKM. From V the trimming removes 8 bases and from J it removes 0 bases, while the gene matches leave 2 bases of the junction unaccounted for. The CDR3 measures 13 amino acids from cysteine to phenylalanine. CDR3 DNA is the only sequence kept; it has 39 bases, read in frame from the first base. These data are taken from a study of blood T cell repertoires in COVID-19 (TCRdb year 2020). Some background on the complete study: Samples from collaborators originated in the United States, Italy and Spain and spanned both the acute and convalescent phases of COVID-19. The material from the prospective study consisted of cDNA or gDNA derived from T cells, B-cell-depleted T cells, or PBMCs. Subjects who had been exposed to COVID-19, were actively infected with it, or had recovered from it provided the deeply sampled blood TCRbeta repertoires that made up the dataset. The repertoires were released in a freely available public database meant as a resource for research on the immune response to SARS-CoV-2. The samples were drawn from two sources: the first 160 participants of the ongoing ImmuneRACE study, and fewer than 1,500 subjects contributed by 6 global collaborators. Nearly every sample came with metadata listing a de-identified subject ID, COVID-19 status, age in years and sex. Where available, HLA class I and class II types were obtained from metadata supplied by the sample provider rather than from assay-based typing.

General findings and caveats noted by the study authors: How much clinical and demographic metadata was included differed by source and by participant, and the metadata was provided uncurated.

The collaborating institutions used their own protocols to collect whole blood in K2EDTA tubes. For TCRbeta analysis, collaborators shipped samples as frozen whole blood, isolated PBMCs, or DNA extracted from either of those sample types. The rearrangement joined TRBV28 to TRBJ2-7; TRBD1 matches 9 bases in the middle. The sequencing sample was made of peripheral blood. The receptor was isolated from a woman aged 45-59 years with acute or convalescent COVID-19. The CDR3 region has the sequence CASRDRASYEQYF. The sequence in DNA is TGTGCCAGCCGGGACAGGGCCTCCTACGAGCAGTACTTC.